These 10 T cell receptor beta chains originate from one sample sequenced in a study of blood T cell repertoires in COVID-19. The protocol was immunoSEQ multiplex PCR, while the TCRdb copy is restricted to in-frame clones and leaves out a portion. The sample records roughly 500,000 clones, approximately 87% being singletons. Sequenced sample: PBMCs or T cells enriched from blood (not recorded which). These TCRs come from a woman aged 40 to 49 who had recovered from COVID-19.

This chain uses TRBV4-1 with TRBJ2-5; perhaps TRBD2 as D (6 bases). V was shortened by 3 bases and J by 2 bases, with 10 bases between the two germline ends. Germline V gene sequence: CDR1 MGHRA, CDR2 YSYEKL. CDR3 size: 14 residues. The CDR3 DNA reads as TGCGCCAGCAGCCATGGGGGACTGCAAGAGACCCAGTACTTC. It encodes CASSHGGLQETQYF.

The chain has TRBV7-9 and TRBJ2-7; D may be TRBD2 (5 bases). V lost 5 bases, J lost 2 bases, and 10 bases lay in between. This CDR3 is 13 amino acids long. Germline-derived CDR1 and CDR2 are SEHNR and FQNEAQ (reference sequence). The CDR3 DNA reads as TGTGCCAGCAGCAAGACTACTACCTACGAGCAGTACTTC. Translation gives CASSKTTTYEQYF. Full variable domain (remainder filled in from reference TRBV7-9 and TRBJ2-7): DTGVSQNPRHKITKRGQNVTFRCDPISEHNRLYWYRQTLGQGPEFLTYFQNEAQLEKSRLLSDRFSAERPKGSFSTLEIQRTEQGDSAMYLCASSKTTTYEQYFGPGTRLTVT.

Here the CDR3 reads CASSEGWGRAGELFF. CDR3 DNA sequence: TGTGCCAGCAGTGAAGGATGGGGGAGGGCCGGGGAGCTGTTTTTT. V usage is TRBV6-1 and J usage is TRBJ2-2; 7 nucleotides match TRBD2. Per germline, CDR1 MNHNS and CDR2 SASEGT. Trimming took 1 base from V and 6 from J; bases not matched to a gene: 5. The CDR3 extends over 15 amino acids.

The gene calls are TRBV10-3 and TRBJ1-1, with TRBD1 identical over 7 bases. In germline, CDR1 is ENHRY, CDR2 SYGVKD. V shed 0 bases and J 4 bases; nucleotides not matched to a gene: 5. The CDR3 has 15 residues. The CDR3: CAISESKGAGTEAFF. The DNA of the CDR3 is TGTGCCATCAGTGAGTCGAAGGGGGCAGGCACTGAAGCTTTCTTT.

CDR3 in DNA: TGTGCCAGCTCACCACGTCAGGGGGGAAGGGGAGAGCAGTACTTC. The encoded protein is CASSPRQGGRGEQYF. This sequence joins TRBV18 and TRBJ2-7, with a tentative D call TRBD1 (7 bases). Germline V gene lookup returns CDR1 KGHSH and CDR2 LQKENI. The CDR3 totals 15 residues. V lost 1 base and J 7 bases, leaving 17 bases between the germline ends.

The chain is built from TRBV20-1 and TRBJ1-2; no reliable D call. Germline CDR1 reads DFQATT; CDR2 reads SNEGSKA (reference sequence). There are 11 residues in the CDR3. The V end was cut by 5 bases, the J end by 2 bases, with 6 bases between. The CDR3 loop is CSAPPNYGYTF. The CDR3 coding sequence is TGCAGTGCTCCCCCGAACTATGGCTACACCTTC.

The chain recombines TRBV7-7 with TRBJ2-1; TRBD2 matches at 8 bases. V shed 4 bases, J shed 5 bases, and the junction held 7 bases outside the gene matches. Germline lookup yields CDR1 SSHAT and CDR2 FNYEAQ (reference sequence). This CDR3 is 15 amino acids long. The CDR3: CASSSLSGSHNEQFF. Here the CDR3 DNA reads TGTGCCAGCAGCTCCCTAAGCGGGAGCCACAATGAGCAGTTCTTC.

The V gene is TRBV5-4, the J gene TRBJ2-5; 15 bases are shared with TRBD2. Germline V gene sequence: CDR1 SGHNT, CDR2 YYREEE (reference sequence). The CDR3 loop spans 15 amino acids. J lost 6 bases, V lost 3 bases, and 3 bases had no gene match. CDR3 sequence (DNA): TGTGCCAGCAGCTCGGGGACTAGCGGGAGGCAGACCCAGTACTTC. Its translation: CASSSGTSGRQTQYF.

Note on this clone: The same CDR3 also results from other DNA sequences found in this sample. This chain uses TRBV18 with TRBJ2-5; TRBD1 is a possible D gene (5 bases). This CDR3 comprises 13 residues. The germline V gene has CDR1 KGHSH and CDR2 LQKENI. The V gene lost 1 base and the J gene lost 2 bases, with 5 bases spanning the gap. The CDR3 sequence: CASSPRTQETQYF. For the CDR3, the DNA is TGTGCCAGCTCACCACGGACACAAGAGACCCAGTACTTC. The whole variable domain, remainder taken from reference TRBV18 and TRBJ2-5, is NAGVMQNPRHLVRRRGQEARLRCSPMKGHSHVYWYRQLPEEGLKFMVYLQKENIIDESGMPKERFSAEFPKEGPSILRIQQVVRGDSAAYFCASSPRTQETQYFGPGTRLLVL.

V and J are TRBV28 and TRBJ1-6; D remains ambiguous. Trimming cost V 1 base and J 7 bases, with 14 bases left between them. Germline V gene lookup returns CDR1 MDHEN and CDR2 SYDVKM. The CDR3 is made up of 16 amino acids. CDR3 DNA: TGTGCCAGCAGTTTATTTGCCGGGGATCCAAATTCACCCCTCCACTTT. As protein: CASSLFAGDPNSPLHF.